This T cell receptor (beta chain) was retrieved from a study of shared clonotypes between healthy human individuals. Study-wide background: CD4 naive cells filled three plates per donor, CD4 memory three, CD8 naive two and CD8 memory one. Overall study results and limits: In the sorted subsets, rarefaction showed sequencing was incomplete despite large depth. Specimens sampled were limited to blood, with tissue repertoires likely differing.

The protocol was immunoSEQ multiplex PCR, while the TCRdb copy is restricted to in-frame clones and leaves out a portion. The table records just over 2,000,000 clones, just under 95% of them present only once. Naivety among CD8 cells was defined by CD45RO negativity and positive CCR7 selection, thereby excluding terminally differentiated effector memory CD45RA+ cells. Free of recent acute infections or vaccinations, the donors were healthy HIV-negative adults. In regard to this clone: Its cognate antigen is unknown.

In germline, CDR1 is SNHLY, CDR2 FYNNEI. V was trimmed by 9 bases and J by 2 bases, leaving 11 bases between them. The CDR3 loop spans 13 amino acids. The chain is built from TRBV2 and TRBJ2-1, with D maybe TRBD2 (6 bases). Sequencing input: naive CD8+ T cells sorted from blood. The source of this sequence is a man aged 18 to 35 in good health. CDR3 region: CASRRAAYNEQFF. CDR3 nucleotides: TGTGCCAGTCGGAGGGCCGCCTACAATGAGCAGTTCTTC.